This TCR beta chain emerged from a study of memory CD4+ T cells and cytomegalovirus serostatus. The germline V gene has CDR1 SGDLS and CDR2 YYNGEE. Trimming shortened V by 4 bases and J by 0 bases, and 13 bases separated the two germline ends. The CDR3 length is 15 residues. Single viable CD3+CD4+CD8-CD45RO+ cells were sorted as the memory CD4+ T cells. Measured with immunoSEQ multiplex PCR; TCRdb has only the in-frame clones, and not every one. The table includes around 50,000 clones, about three quarters detected once. The chain couples TRBV9 to TRBJ1-1; no clear D. The source is an adult in good health and CMV-seronegative. The sequencing sample was made of memory CD4+ T cells from blood. DNA for the CDR3: TGTGCCAGCAGCCCCAGCCCCGCCCTGAACACTGAAGCTTTCTTT. Protein: CASSPSPALNTEAFF.